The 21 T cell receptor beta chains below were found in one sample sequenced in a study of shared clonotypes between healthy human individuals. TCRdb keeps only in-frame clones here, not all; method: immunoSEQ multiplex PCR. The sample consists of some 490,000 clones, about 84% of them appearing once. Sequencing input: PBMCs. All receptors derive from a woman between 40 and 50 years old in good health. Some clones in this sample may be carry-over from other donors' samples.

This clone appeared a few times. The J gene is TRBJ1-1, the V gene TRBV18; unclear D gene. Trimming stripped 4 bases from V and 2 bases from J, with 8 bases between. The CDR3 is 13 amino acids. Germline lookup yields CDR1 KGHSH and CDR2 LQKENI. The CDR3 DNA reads TGTGCCAGCTCACGCGGCGACAACACTGAAGCTTTCTTT. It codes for CASSRGDNTEAFF.

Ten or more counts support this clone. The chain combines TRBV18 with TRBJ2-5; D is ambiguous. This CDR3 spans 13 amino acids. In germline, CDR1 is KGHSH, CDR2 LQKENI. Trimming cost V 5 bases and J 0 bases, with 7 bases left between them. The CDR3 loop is CASSSGYQETQYF. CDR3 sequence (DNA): TGTGCCAGCTCATCCGGGTACCAAGAGACCCAGTACTTC.

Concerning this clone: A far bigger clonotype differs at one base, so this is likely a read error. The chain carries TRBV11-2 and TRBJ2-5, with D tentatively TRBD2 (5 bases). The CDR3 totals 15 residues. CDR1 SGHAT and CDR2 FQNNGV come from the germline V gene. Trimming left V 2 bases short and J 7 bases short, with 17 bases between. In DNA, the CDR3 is TGTGCCAGCAGCTTAAGTTCACTAGATGGTGGGACCCAGTACTTC. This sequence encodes CASSLSSLDGGTQYF.

The CDR3 DNA follows: TGTGCCAGCACCGGGCTAGCGGGAAGGACCGGGGAGCTGTTTTTT. Protein product: CASTGLAGRTGELFF. The gene calls are TRBV6-6 and TRBJ2-2, with 9 bases matching TRBD2. Germline-derived CDR1 and CDR2 are MNHNY and SVGAGI (reference sequence). This CDR3 contains 15 residues. Trimming cost V 7 bases and J 5 bases; bases outside gene matches: 8.

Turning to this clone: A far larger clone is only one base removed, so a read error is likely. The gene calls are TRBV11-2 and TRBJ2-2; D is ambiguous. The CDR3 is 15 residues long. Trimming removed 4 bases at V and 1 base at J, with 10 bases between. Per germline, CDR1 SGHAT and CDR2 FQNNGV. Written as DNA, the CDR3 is TGTGCCAGCAGCTCCCTCGTGGGGAACACCGGGGAGCTGTTTTTT. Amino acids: CASSSLVGNTGELFF.

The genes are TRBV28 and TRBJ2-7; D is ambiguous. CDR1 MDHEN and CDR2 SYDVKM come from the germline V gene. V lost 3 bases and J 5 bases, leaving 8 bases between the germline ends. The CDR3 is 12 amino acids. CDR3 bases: TGTGCCAGCAGTTTTGGGTCCAACGAGCAGTACTTC. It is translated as CASSFGSNEQYF.

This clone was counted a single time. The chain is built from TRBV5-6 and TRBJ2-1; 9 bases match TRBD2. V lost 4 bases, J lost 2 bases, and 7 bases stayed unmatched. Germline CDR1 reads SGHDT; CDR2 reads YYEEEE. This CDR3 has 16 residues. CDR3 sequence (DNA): TGTGCCAGCAGCCCGGGACTAGCTATGGCCTACAATGAGCAGTTCTTC. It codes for CASSPGLAMAYNEQFF. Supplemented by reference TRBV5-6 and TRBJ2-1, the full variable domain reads DAGVTQSPTHLIKTRGQQVTLRCSPKSGHDTVSWYQQALGQGPQFIFQYYEEEERQRGNFPDRFSGHQFPNYSSELNVNALLLGDSALYLCASSPGLAMAYNEQFFGPGTRLTVL.

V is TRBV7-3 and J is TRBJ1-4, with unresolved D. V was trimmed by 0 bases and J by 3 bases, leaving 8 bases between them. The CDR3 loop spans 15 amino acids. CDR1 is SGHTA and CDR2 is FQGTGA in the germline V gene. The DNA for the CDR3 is TGTGCCAGCAGCTTAACGGGTGGTGCTAATGAAAAACTGTTTTTT. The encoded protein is CASSLTGGANEKLFF.

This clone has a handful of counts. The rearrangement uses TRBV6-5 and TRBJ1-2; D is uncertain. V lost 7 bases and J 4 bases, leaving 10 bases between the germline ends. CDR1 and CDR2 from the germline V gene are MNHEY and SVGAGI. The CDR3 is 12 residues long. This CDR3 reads CASTDGRYGYTF. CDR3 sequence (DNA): TGTGCCAGCACCGACGGACGCTATGGCTACACCTTC.

CDR3 sequence: CASNPSGTPYYEQYF. CDR3 coding DNA: TGTGCCAGCAATCCCTCCGGGACACCATACTACGAGCAGTACTTC. This chain connects TRBV6-6 to TRBJ2-7; TRBD1 is a possible D gene (6 bases). V was clipped by 7 bases and J by 3 bases, with 19 bases between them. Germline V CDR1 and CDR2: MNHNY, SVGAGI (reference sequence). The CDR3 has 15 amino acids.

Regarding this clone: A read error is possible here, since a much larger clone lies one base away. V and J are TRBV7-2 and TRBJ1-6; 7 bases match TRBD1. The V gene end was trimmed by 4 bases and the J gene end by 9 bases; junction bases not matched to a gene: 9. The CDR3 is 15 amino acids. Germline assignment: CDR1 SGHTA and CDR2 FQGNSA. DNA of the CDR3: TGTGCCAGCAGCTATGTCCGAGGGGGCTGTTCACCCCTCCACTTT. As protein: CASSYVRGGCSPLHF.

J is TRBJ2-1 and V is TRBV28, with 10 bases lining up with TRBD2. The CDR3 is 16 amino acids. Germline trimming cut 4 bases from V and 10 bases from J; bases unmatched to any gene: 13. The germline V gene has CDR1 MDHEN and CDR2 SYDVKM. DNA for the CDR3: TGTGCCAGCAGTTCCCGAGGACATCTAGCGGGAGTGGAGCAGTTCTTC. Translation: CASSSRGHLAGVEQFF.

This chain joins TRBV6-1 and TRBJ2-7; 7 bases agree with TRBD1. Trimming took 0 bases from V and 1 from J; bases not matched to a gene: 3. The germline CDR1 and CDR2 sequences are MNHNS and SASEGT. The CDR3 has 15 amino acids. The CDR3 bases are TGTGCCAGCAGTGAAGCTCTGACAGGGTCCTACGAGCAGTACTTC. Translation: CASSEALTGSYEQYF.

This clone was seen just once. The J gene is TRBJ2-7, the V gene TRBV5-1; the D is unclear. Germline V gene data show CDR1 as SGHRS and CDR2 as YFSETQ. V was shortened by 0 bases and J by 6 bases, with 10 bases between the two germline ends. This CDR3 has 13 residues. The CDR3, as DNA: TGCGCCAGCAGCTTGGGCATGACGGGCGAGCAGTACTTC. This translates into CASSLGMTGEQYF.

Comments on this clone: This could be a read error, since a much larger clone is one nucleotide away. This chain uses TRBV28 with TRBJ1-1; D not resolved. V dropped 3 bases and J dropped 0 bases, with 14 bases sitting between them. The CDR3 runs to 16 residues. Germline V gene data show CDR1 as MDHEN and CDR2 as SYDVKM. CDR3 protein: CASSFGMNYMNTEAFF. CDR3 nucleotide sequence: TGTGCCAGCAGTTTCGGGATGAACTACATGAACACTGAAGCTTTCTTT.

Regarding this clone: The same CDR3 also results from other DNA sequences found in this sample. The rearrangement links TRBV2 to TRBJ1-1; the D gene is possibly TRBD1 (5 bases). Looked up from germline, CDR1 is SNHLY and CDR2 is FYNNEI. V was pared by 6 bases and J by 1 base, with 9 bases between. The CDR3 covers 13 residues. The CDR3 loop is CASSEQGNTEAFF. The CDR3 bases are TGTGCCAGCAGCGAGCAGGGGAACACTGAAGCTTTCTTT.

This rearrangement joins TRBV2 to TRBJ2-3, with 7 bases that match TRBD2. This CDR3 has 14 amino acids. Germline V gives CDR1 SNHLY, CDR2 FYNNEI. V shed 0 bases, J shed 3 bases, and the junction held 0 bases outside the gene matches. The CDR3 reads CASSEASGTDTQYF. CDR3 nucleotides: TGTGCCAGCAGTGAAGCTAGCGGGACAGATACGCAGTATTTT.

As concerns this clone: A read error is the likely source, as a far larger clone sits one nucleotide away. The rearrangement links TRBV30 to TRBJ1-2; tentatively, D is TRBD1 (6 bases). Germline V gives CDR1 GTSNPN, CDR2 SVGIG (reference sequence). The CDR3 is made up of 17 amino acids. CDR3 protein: CAWISPGTRGRGYGHTF. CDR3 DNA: TGTGCCTGGATCTCTCCGGGGACCAGGGGTCGGGGCTATGGCCACACCTTC.

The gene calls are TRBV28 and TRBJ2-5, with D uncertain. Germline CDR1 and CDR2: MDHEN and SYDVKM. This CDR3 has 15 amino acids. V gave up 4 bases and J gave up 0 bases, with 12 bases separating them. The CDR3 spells CASSSPRTDQETQYF. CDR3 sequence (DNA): TGTGCCAGCAGTTCCCCCCGGACGGACCAAGAGACCCAGTACTTC.

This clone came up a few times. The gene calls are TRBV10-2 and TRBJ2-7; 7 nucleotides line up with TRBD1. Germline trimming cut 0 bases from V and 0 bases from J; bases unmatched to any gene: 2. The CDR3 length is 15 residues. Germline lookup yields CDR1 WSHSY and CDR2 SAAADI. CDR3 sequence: CASSESNRGSYEQYF. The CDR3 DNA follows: TGCGCCAGCAGTGAGTCGAACAGGGGCTCCTACGAGCAGTACTTC.

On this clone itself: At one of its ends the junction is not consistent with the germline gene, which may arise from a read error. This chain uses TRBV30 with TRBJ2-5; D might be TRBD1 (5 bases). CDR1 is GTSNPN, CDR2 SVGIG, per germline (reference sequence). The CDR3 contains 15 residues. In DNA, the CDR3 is TGCGCCTGGAGTGTACTCGGACACGGCCGAGAGACCCAGTACTTC. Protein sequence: CAWSVLGHGRETQYF.